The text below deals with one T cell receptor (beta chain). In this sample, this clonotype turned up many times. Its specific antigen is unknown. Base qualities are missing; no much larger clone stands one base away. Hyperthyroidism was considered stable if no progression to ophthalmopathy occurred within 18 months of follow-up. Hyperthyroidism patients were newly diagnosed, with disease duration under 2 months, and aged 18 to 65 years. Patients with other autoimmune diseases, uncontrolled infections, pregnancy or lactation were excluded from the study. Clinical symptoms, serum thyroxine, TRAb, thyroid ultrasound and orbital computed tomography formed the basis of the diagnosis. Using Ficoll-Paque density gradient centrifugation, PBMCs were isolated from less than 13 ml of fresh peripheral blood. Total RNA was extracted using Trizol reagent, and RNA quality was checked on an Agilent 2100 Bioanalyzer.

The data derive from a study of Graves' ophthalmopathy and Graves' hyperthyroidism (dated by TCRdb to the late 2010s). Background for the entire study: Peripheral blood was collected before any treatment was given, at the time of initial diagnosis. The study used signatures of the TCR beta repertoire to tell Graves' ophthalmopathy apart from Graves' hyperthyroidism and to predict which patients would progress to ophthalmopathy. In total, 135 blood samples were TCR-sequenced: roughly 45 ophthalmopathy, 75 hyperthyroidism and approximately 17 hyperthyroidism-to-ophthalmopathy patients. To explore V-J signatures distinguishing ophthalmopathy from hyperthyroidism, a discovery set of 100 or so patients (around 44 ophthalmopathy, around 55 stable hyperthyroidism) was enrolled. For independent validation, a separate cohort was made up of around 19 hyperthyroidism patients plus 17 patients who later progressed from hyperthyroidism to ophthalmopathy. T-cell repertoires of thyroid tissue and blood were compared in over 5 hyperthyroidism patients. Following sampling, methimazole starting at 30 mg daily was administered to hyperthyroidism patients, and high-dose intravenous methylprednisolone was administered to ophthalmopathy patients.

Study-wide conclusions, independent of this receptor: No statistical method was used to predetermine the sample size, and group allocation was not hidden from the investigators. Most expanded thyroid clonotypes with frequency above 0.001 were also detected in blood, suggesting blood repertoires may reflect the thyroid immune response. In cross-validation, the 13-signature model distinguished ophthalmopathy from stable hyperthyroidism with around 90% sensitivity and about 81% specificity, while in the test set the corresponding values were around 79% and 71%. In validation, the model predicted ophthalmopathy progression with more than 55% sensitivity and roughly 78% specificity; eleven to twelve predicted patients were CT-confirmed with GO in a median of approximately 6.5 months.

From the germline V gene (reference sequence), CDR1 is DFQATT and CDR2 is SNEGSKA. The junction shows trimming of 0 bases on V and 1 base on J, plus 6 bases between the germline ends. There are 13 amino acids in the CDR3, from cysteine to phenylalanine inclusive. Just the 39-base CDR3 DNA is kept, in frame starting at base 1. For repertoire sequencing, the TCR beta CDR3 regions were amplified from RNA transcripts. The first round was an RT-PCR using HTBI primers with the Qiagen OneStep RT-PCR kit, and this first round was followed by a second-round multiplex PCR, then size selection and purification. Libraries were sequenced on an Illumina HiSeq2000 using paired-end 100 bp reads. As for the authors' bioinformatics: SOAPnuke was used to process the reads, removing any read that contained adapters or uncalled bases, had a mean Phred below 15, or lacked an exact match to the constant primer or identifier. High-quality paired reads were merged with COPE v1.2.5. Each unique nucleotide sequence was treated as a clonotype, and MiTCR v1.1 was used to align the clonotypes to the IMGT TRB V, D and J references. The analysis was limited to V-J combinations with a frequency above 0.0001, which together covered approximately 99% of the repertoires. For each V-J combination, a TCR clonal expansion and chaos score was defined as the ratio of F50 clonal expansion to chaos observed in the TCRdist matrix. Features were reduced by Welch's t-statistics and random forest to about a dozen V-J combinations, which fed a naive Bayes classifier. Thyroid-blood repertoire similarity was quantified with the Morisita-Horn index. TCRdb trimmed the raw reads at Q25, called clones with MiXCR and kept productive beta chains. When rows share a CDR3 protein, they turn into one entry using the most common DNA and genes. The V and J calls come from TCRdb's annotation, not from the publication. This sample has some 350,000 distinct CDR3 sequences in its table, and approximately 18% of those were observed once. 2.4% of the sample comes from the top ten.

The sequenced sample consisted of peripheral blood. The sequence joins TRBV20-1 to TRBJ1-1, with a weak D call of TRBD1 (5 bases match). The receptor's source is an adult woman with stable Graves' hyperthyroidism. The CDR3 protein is CSAREGGNTEAFF. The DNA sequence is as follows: TGCAGTGCTAGAGAGGGGGGGAACACTGAAGCTTTCTTT.